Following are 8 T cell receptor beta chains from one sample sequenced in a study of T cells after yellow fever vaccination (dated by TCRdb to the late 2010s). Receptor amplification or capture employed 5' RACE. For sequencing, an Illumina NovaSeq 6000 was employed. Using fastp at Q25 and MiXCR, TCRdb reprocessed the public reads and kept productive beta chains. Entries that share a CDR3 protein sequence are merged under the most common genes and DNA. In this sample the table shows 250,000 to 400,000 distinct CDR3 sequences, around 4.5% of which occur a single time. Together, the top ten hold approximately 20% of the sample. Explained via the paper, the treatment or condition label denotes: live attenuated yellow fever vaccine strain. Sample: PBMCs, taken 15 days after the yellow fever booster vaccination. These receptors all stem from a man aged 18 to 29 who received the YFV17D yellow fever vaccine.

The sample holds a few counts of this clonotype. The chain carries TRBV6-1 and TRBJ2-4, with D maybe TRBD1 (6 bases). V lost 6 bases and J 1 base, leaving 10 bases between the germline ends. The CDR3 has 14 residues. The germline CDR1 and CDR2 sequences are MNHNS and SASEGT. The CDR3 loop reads CASRDRSAKNIQYF. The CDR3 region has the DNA TGTGCCAGCAGGGACAGATCCGCCAAAAACATTCAGTACTTC.

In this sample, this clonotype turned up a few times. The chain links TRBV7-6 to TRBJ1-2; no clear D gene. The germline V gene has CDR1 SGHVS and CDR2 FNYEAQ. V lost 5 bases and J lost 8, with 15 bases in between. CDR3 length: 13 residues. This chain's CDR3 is CASSREQSSGYTF. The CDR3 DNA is TGTGCCAGCAGCAGGGAGCAGTCCTCCGGCTACACCTTC.

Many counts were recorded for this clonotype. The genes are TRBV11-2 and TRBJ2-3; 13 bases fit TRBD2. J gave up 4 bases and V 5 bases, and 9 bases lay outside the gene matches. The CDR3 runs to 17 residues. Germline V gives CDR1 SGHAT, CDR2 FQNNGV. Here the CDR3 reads CASSTGTSGAGPDTQYF. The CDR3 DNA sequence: TGTGCCAGCAGCACCGGGACTAGCGGGGCAGGCCCAGATACGCAGTATTTT.

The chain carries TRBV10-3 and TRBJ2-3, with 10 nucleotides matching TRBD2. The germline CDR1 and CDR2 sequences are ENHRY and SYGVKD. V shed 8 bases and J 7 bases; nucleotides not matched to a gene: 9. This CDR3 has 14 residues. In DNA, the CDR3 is TGTGCCATCCGCCCAGCGGGGGGGACGTATACGCAGTATTTT. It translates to CAIRPAGGTYTQYF.

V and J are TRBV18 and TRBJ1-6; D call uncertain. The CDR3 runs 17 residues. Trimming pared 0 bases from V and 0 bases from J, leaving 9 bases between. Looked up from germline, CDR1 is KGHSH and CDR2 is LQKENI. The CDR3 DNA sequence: TGTGCCAGCTCACCACCGGATAGGGCCTCCTATAATTCACCCCTCCACTTT. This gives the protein CASSPPDRASYNSPLHF.

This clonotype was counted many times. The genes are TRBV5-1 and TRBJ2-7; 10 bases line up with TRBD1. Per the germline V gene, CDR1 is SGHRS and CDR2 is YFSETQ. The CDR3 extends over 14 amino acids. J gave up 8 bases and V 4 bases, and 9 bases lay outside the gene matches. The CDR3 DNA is TGCGCCAGCAGCCCCGGGACAGGGGTTGCGCAGCAGTACTTC. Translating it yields CASSPGTGVAQQYF. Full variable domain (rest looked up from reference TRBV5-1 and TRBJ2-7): KAGVTQTPRYLIKTRGQQVTLSCSPISGHRSVSWYQQTPGQGLQFLFEYFSETQRNKGNFPGRFSGRQFSNSRSEMNVSTLELGDSALYLCASSPGTGVAQQYFGPGTRLTVT.

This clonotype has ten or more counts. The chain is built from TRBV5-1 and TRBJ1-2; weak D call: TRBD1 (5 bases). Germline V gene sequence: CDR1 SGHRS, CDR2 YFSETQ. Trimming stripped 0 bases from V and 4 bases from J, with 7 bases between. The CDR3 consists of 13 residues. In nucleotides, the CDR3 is TGCGCCAGCAGCTTGGGACAGTTCTATGGCTACACCTTC. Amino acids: CASSLGQFYGYTF.

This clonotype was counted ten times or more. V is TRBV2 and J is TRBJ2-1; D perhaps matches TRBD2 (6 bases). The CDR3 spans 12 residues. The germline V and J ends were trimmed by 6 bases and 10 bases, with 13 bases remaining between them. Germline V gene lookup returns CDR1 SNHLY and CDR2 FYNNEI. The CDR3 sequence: CASRPGLAEQFF. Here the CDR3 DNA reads TGTGCCAGCAGGCCGGGACTCGCGGAGCAGTTCTTC.